This T cell receptor beta chain was found in a study of OX40 agonist ivuxolimab in advanced cancers. TCRdb keeps only in-frame clones here, not all; method: immunoSEQ multiplex PCR. The sample records 40,000 to 55,000 clones, roughly nine tenths being singletons. Germline V gene lookup returns CDR1 SGHNT and CDR2 YYREEE (reference sequence). The CDR3 extends over 18 amino acids. After removal of 1 base from V and 4 bases from J, the junction contained 14 bases not matched to a gene. This receptor was identified in an adult with an advanced solid tumor such as melanoma, head and neck, liver or kidney cancer. This material consisted of CD4+ or CD8+ T cells sorted from blood, taken in a trial of the OX40 agonist ivuxolimab. This chain links TRBV5-4 with TRBJ2-7, with 10 nucleotides matching TRBD1. This CDR3 is CASSLILRQGASKYEQYF. In DNA form, the CDR3 reads TGTGCCAGCAGCTTGATCCTCAGACAGGGGGCCTCAAAGTACGAGCAGTACTTC.